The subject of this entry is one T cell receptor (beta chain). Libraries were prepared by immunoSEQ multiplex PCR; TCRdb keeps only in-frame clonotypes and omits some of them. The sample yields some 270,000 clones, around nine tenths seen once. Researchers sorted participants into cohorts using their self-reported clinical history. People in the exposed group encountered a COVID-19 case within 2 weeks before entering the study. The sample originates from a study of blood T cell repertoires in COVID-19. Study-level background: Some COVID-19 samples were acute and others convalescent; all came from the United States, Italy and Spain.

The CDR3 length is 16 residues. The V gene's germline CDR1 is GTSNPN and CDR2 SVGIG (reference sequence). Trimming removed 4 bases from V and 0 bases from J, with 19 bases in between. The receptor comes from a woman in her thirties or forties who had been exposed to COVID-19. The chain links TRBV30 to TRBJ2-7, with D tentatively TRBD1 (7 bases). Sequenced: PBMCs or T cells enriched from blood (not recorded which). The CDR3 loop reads CAWTSRGASISYEQYF. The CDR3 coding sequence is TGTGCCTGGACCTCCAGGGGGGCTTCCATCTCCTACGAGCAGTACTTC.